This entry features one T cell receptor beta chain sequence. CDR1 is LGHNA and CDR2 is YSLEER in the germline V gene. The CDR3 sequence is 18 residues long. The J segment lost 4 bases and the V segment lost 0 bases, leaving 11 bases of the junction unmatched. These data are taken from a study of T cells after posttransplantation cyclophosphamide. Libraries were prepared by immunoSEQ multiplex PCR; TCRdb keeps only in-frame clonotypes and omits some of them. Of 1,000 or so clones listed, less than 75% are singletons. The sequence derives from a woman aged 50 to 60 in good health and a related stem cell transplant donor. The V and J genes are TRBV4-3 and TRBJ2-1; 8 bases align to TRBD2. Source material: memory CD8+ T cells sorted from blood. The CDR3 loop is CASSQELYTSGLYNEQFF. The CDR3 region has the DNA TGCGCCAGCAGCCAAGAATTATATACTAGCGGTCTATACAATGAGCAGTTCTTC.